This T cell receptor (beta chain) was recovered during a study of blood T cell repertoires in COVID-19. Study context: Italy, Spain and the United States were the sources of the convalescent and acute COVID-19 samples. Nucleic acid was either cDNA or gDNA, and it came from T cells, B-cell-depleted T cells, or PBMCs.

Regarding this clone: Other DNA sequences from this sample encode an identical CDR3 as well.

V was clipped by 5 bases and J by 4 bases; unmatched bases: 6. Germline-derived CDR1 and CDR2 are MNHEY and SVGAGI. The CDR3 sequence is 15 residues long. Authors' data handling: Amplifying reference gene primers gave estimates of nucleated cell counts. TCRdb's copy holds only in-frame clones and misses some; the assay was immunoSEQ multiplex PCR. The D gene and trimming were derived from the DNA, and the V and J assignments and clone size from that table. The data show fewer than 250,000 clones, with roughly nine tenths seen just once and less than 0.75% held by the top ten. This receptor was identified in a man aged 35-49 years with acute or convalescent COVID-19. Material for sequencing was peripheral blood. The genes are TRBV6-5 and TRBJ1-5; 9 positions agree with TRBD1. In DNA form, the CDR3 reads TGTGCCAGCAGTCTCGGGACAGGGAGGAATCAGCCCCAGCATTTT. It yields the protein CASSLGTGRNQPQHF.